This T cell receptor beta chain came from a study of cytomegalovirus exposure and HLA in healthy donors. Study-wide background: Among roughly 190 million T cells, an earlier analysis found 90 million to 130 million unique TCR beta sequences. An early data release held tens of millions of unique TCRs from HLA-typed donors.

As regards this clone: Its antigen is not known.

Looked up from germline, CDR1 is LGHNA and CDR2 is YSLEER. The trim removed 2 bases at V and 3 bases at J, leaving 10 bases unmatched. The CDR3 extends over 18 amino acids. Study-wide points: Reports indicated that the classifier achieved high specificity and sensitivity in diagnosing cytomegalovirus status. In vitro work confirmed that a few CMV-associated chains recognize CMV antigens.

The PCR had 60 Vbeta and 13 Jbeta primers. TCRdb's copy holds only in-frame clones and misses some; the assay was immunoSEQ multiplex PCR. The table includes about 130,000 clones, about 84% detected once. The receptor's source is a man in his late teens or twenties in good health and CMV-seropositive. The J gene is TRBJ2-7, the V gene TRBV4-3; 13 nucleotides line up with TRBD2. The specimen was PBMCs. The CDR3 loop reads CASSQTKGLAGPYYEQYF. DNA for the CDR3: TGCGCCAGCAGCCAAACAAAGGGACTAGCGGGACCCTACTACGAGCAGTACTTC.